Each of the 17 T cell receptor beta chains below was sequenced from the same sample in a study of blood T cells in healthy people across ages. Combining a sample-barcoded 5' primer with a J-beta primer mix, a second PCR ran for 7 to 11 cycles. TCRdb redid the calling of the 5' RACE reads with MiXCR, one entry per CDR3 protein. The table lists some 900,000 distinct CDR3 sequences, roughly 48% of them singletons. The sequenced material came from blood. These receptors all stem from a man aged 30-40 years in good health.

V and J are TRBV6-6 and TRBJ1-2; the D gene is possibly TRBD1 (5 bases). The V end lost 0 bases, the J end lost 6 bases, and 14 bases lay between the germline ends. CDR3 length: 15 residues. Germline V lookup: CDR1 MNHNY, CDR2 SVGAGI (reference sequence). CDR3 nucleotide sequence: TGTGCCAGCAGTTACTCTCCGGGGGTGGGGGATGGCTACACCTTC. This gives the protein CASSYSPGVGDGYTF.

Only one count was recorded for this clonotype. CDR3 bases: TGTGCCAGCAGCCTCTTCCAGCCTCGGACCGGTGATACGCAGTATTTT. It yields the protein CASSLFQPRTGDTQYF. The V call is TRBV7-2, the J call TRBJ2-3; D is unresolved. Germline values: CDR1 SGHTA, CDR2 FQGNSA. Trimming left V 5 bases short and J 6 bases short, with 21 bases between. This CDR3 has 16 amino acids.

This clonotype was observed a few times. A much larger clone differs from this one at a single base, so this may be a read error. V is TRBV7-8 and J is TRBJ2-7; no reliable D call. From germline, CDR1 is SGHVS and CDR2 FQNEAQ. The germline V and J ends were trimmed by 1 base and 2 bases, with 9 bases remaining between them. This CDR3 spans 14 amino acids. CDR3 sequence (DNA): TGTGCCAGCAGCTTAGTCCCGTCAGCCTACGAGCAGTACTTC. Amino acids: CASSLVPSAYEQYF.

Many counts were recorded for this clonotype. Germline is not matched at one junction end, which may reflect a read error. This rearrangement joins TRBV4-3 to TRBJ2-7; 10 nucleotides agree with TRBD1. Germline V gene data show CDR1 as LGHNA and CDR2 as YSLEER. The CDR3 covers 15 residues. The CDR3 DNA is TGTGCCAGCAGCCAAGATAGGGGACAGGGGTACGAGCAGTACTTC. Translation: CASSQDRGQGYEQYF.

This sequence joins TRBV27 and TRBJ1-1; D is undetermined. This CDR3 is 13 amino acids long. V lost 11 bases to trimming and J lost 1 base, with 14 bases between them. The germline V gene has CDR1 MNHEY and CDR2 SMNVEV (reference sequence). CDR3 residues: CAVKEQPNTEAFF. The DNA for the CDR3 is TGTGCCGTGAAGGAACAGCCGAACACTGAAGCTTTCTTT.

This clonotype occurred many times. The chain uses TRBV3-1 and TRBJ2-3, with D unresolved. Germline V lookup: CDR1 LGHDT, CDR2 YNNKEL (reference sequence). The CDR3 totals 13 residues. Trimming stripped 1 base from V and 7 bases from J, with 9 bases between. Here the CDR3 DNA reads TGTGCCAGCAGCCAAGTCGCGGTGAATACGCAGTATTTT. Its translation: CASSQVAVNTQYF.

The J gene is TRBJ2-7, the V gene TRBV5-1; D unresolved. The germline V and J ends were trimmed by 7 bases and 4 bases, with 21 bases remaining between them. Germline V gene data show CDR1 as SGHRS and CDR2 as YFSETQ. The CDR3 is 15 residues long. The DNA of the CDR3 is TGCGCCAGCGCGCCGCACTGGGTAGCTTCTTACGAGCAGTACTTC. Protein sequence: CASAPHWVASYEQYF.

The CDR3 loop reads CASSPRGTGRYEQYF. CDR3 coding DNA: TGTGCCAGCAGTCCCCGCGGGACAGGGAGGTACGAGCAGTACTTC. The chain joins TRBV27 to TRBJ2-5, with 9 bases matching TRBD1. The end of the DNA is better explained by TRBJ2-7, so the J call may be wrong. The CDR3 runs 15 residues. The germline CDR1 and CDR2 sequences are MNHEY and SMNVEV (reference sequence).

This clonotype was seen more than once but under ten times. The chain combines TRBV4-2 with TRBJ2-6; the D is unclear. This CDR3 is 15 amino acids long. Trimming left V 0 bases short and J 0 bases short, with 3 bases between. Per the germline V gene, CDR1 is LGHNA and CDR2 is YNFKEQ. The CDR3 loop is CASSQDVSGANVLTF. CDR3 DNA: TGTGCCAGCAGCCAAGACGTCTCTGGGGCCAACGTCCTGACTTTC.

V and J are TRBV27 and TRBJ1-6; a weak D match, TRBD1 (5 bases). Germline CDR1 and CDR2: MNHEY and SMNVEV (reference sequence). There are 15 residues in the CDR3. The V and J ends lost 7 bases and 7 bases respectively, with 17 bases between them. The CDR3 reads CASTSSGAGNSPLHF. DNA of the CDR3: TGTGCCAGCACTTCATCCGGGGCTGGGAATTCACCCCTCCACTTT.

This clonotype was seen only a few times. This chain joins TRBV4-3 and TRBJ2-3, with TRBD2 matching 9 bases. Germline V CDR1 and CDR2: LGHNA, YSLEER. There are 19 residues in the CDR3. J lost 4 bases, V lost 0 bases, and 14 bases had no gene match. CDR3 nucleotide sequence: TGCGCCAGCAGCCAAGATCGGTTGTTCCGGACTAGCGATGCAGATACGCAGTATTTT. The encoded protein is CASSQDRLFRTSDADTQYF.

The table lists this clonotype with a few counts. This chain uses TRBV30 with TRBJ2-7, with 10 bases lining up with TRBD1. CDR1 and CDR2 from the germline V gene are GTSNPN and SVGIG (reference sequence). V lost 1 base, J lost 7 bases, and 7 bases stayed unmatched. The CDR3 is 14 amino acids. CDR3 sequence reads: CAWSEGTGAGEQYF. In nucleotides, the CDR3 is TGTGCCTGGAGTGAAGGGACAGGGGCTGGTGAGCAGTACTTC.

Here the CDR3 reads CASSQVQGAVYEQYF. In DNA form, the CDR3 reads TGTGCCAGCAGCCAAGTACAGGGGGCAGTCTACGAGCAGTACTTC. V gene TRBV14 combines with J gene TRBJ2-7; 9 nucleotides align to TRBD1. V was clipped by 1 base and J by 3 bases; unmatched bases: 4. This CDR3 region has 15 residues. The V gene's germline CDR1 is SGHDN and CDR2 FVKESK.

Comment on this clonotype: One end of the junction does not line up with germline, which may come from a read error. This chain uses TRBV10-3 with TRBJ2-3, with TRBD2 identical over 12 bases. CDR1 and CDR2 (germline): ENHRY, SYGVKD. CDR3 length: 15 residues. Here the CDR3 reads CATSETSGGTDTQYF. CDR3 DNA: TGTGCCACCAGTGAGACTAGCGGGGGTACAGATACGCAGTATTTT.

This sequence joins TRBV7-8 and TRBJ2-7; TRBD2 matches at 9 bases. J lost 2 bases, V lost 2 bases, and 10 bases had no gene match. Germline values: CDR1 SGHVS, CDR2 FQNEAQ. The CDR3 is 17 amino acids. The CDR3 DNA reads TGTGCCAGCAGCTTATGGGGTCCTAGCGGGGCGACCTACGAGCAGTACTTC. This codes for CASSLWGPSGATYEQYF.

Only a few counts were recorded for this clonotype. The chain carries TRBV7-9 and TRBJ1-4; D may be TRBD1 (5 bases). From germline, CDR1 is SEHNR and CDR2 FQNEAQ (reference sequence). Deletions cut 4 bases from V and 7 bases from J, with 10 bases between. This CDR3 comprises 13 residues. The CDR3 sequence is CASSSQGSEKLFF. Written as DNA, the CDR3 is TGTGCCAGCAGCTCCCAGGGTTCTGAAAAACTGTTTTTT. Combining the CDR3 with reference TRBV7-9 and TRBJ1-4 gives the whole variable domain DTGVSQNPRHKITKRGQNVTFRCDPISEHNRLYWYRQTLGQGPEFLTYFQNEAQLEKSRLLSDRFSAERPKGSFSTLEIQRTEQGDSAMYLCASSSQGSEKLFFGSGTQLSVL.

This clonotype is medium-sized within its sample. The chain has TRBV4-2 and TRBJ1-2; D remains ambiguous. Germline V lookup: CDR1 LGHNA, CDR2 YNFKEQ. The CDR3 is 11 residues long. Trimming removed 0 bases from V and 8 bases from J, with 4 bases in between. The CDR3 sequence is CASSQDCGYTF. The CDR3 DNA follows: TGTGCCAGCAGCCAAGATTGCGGCTACACCTTC.